The 2 T cell receptor beta chains below were found in one sample sequenced in a study of blood T cell repertoires in COVID-19. TCRdb's table, derived via immunoSEQ multiplex PCR, lists solely in-frame clones and lacks some. The sample has 350,000 to 450,000 clones; approximately 89% are singletons. Sequencing was done on a sample of PBMCs or T cells enriched from blood (not recorded which). The receptor source for this set is a woman in her thirties or forties who had been exposed to COVID-19.

The chain joins TRBV6-5 to TRBJ1-1; D remains unclear. The CDR3 contains 12 residues. In germline, CDR1 is MNHEY, CDR2 SVGAGI. V lost 6 bases and J lost 4, with 9 bases in between. Here the CDR3 DNA reads TGTGCCAGCAGGGGTACGGGCACTGAAGCTTTCTTT. It encodes CASRGTGTEAFF.

This chain joins TRBV24-1 and TRBJ2-1; D is perhaps TRBD2 (6 bases). The CDR3 covers 15 residues. The germline gives CDR1 KGHDR, CDR2 SFDVKD. V lost 4 bases, J lost 7 bases, and 16 bases lay in between. CDR3 in amino acids: CATSEGSGERNEQFF. The CDR3, as DNA: TGTGCCACCAGTGAGGGATCGGGAGAGCGGAATGAGCAGTTCTTC.